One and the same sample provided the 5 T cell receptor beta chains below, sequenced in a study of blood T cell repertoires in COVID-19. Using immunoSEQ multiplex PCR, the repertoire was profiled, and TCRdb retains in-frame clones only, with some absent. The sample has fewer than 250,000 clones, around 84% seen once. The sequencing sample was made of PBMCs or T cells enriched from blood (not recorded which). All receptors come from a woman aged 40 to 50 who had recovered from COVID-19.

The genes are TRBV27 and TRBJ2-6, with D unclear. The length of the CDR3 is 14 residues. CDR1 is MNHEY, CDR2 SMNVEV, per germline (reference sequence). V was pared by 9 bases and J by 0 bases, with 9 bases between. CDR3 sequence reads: CASALSSGANVLTF. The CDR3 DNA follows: TGTGCCAGTGCACTGAGCTCTGGGGCCAACGTCCTGACTTTC.

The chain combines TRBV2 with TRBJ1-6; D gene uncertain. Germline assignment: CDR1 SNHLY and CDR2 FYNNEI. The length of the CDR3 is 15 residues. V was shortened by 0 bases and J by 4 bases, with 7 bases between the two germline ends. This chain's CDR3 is CASSEAVGYNSPLHF. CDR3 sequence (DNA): TGTGCCAGCAGTGAAGCCGTCGGTTATAATTCACCCCTCCACTTT.

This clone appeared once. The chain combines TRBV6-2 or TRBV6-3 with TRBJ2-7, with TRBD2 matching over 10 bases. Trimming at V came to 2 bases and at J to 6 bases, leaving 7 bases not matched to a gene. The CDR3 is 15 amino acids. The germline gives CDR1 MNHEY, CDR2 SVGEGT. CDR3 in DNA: TGTGCCAGCAGTTACCCGGGACTAGCGCGCGGCGAGCAGTACGTC. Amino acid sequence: CASSYPGLARGEQYV.

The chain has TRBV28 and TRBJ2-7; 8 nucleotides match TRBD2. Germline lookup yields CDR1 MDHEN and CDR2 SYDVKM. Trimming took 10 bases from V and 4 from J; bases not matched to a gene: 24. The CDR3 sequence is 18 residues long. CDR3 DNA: TGTGCCATCACACCAGCGGGACTAGTATCGGACTTGAGATACGAGCAGTACTTC. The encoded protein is CAITPAGLVSDLRYEQYF.

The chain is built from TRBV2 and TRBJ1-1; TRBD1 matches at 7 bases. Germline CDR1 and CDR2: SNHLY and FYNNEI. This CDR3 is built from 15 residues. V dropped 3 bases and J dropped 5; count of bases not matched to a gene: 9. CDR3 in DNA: TGTGCCAGCAGTGAGCGGGGACAGAGGGGAACTGAAGCTTTCTTT. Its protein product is CASSERGQRGTEAFF.